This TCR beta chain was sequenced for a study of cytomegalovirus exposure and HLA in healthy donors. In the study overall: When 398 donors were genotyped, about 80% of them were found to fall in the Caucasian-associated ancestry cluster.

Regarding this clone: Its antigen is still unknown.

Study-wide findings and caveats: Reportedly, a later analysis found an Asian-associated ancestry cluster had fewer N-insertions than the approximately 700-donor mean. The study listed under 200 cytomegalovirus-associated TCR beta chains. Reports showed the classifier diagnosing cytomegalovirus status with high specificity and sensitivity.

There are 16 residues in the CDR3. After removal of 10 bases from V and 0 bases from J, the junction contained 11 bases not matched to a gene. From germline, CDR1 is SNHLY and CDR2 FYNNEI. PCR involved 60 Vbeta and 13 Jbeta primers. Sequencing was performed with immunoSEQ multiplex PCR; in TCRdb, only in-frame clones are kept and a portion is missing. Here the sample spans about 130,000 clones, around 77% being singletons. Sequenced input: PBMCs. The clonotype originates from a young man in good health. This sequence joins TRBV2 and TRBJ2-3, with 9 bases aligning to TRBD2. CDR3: CATRRAGGPSTDTQYF. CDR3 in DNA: TGTGCCACCCGTCGGGCGGGAGGGCCTAGCACAGATACGCAGTATTTT.